Listed below are T cell receptor beta chains from one sample, sequenced in a study of blood T cell repertoires in COVID-19. Sequenced by immunoSEQ multiplex PCR; TCRdb stores in-frame clones only, minus some. The sample records around 500,000 clones, 70% to 90% being singletons. The sample consisted of PBMCs or T cells enriched from blood (not recorded which). All receptors derive from a woman aged 40-49 years who had recovered from COVID-19. Each CDR3 is given with its conserved first and last residue. D genes are given only for firm matches. A row's size may be missing; if present it is once, few, many or a size class.

14	NA	TRBJ2-4	NA	TRBV29-1	TGCAGCGTTGGAACCAGACTAGCCAAAAACATTCAGTACTTC	CSVGTRLAKNIQYF
15	few	TRBJ2-7	TRBD2	TRBV5-8	TGTGCCAGCAGCTTGGCTCTAGCGGGAATCAACGAGCAGTACTTC	CASSLALAGINEQYF
15	NA	TRBJ2-3	TRBD2	TRBV11-3	TGTGCCAGCAGCTTAACGCGGGAGCGCACAGATACGCAGTATTTT	CASSLTRERTDTQYF
12	once	TRBJ2-7	NA	TRBV2	TGTGCCAGCAGACAGAGCTCCTACGAGCAGTACTTC	CASRQSSYEQYF
14	once	TRBJ2-2	NA	TRBV11-3	TGTGCCAGCAGCTTAGGGTTAGACACCGGGGAGCTGTTTTTT	CASSLGLDTGELFF
13	NA	TRBJ1-6	NA	TRBV29-1	TGCAGCGCCGCAGGGGACTATAATTCACCCCTCCACTTT	CSAAGDYNSPLHF
15	NA	TRBJ1-6	TRBD1	TRBV10-3	TGTGCCATCAGGAACCGGGACAGGGATAATTCACCCCTCCACTTT	CAIRNRDRDNSPLHF
19	NA	TRBJ2-6	TRBD1	TRBV24-1	TGTGCCACCAGTGACCCCCCGGGACAGGGGGCGGTTGGGGCCAACGTCCTGACTTTC	CATSDPPGQGAVGANVLTF
14	once	TRBJ1-1	NA	TRBV20-1	TGCAGTGCTAGTAGAACAGGGTTGGCCACTGAAGCTTTCTTT	CSASRTGLATEAFF
10	NA	TRBJ2-3	NA	TRBV29-1	TGCAGCGTTGTTGCGGATACGCAGTATTTT	CSVVADTQYF
13	NA	TRBJ1-6	TRBD1	TRBV19	TGTGCCACCCGGGACAGGAAGAATTCACCCCTCCACTTT	CATRDRKNSPLHF
14	NA	TRBJ1-1	NA	TRBV5-1	TGCGCCAGCAGCGTTGGACAGAGAAACACTGAAGCTTTCTTT	CASSVGQRNTEAFF
11	NA	TRBJ1-2	NA	TRBV29-1	TGCAGCGTTGGACAGACCTATGGCTACACCTTC	CSVGQTYGYTF
19	NA	TRBJ2-6	TRBD1	TRBV27	TGTGCCAGCAGTTCGGCCGCCGAGGGACAGGGGCGCGGGGCCAACGTCCTGACTTTC	CASSSAAEGQGRGANVLTF
17	few	TRBJ2-2	TRBD2	TRBV4-2	TGTGCCAGCAGCCAAGATCAGGTGGCGGGAGCGATCGGGGAGCTGTTTTTT	CASSQDQVAGAIGELFF
14	NA	TRBJ1-5	NA	TRBV5-4	TGTGCCAGCAGCTTGGGGCAGATCAATCAGCCCCAGCATTTT	CASSLGQINQPQHF
15	NA	TRBJ1-3	TRBD1	TRBV6-5	TGTGCCAGCAGTCGAACAGGGGACCCTGGAAACACCATATATTTT	CASSRTGDPGNTIYF
12	NA	TRBJ2-7	TRBD2	TRBV7-2	TGTGCCAGCAGCACACTAGCGTACGAGCAGTACTTC	CASSTLAYEQYF
15	NA	TRBJ1-5	TRBD1	TRBV19	TGTGCCAGTTCGTCCAGGGGGCGAGACAATCAGCCCCAGCATTTT	CASSSRGRDNQPQHF
16	NA	TRBJ2-2	NA	TRBV10-3	TGTGCCATCAGTGGGGCCCCAAACCGGAACACCGGGGAGCTGTTTTTT	CAISGAPNRNTGELFF
14	NA	TRBJ1-5	NA	TRBV5-1	TGCGCCAGCAGCCATGGACAGCCCAATCAGCCCCAGCATTTT	CASSHGQPNQPQHF
17	NA	TRBJ2-3	TRBD2	TRBV10-2	TGCGCCAGCAGACAACTGAGGACTAGCGGGTATTTAGATACGCAGTATTTT	CASRQLRTSGYLDTQYF
13	NA	TRBJ1-5	NA	TRBV12-3/TRBV12-4	TGTGCCAGCAGTTTATCTTCCGGTGAGCTCCAGCATTTT	CASSLSSGELQHF
15	NA	TRBJ2-5	TRBD2	TRBV11-2	TGTGCCAGCAGCTTAGGAGCGGGAGCGGGAGAGACCCAGTACTTC	CASSLGAGAGETQYF
17	NA	TRBJ1-1	TRBD1	TRBV6-2/TRBV6-3	TGTGCCAGCAGTACACCCGGGACAGGGGCTAGGAGGACTGAAGCTTTCTTT	CASSTPGTGARRTEAFF
14	NA	TRBJ2-5	NA	TRBV11-3	TGTGCCAGCAGCCGTTCAGGGATTCAAGAGACCCAGTACTTC	CASSRSGIQETQYF
17	NA	TRBJ2-7	NA	TRBV20-1	TGCAGTGCTAGTCGGATGAGAGGGTCCCTGACCTCCTACGAGCAGTACTTC	CSASRMRGSLTSYEQYF
15	NA	TRBJ2-7	NA	TRBV11-3	TGTGCCAGCAGCCACATACTGCGGGGTCCCCTCGAGCAGTACTTC	CASSHILRGPLEQYF
15	NA	TRBJ1-5	NA	TRBV27	TGTGCCAGCAGTTGGGGGGGGCAGGTAAATCAGCCCCAGCATTTT	CASSWGGQVNQPQHF
15	NA	TRBJ1-2	NA	TRBV27	TGTGCCAGCACCAACCTTTTGGACACCTCCTATGGCTACACCTTC	CASTNLLDTSYGYTF
15	once	TRBJ2-7	NA	TRBV3-1/TRBV3-2	TGTGCCAGCAGCCAAGAATGGCTGGGCAGAGACGAGCAGTACTTC	CASSQEWLGRDEQYF
14	NA	TRBJ2-3	NA	TRBV6-2/TRBV6-3	TGTGCCAGCAGTTTTAGAAGGGGAACAGATACGCAGTATTTT	CASSFRRGTDTQYF
19	NA	TRBJ2-3	NA	TRBV7-6	TGTGCCAGCAGCTTAGCCTGGCGGCAGCCCGCAAAAAGTCCAGATACGCAGTATTTT	CASSLAWRQPAKSPDTQYF
12	NA	TRBJ1-2	NA	TRBV29-1	TGCAGCACCAGGCAGGCTAACTATGGCTACACCTTC	CSTRQANYGYTF
13	once	TRBJ1-1	NA	TRBV7-9	TGTGCCAGCAGTCAACAACGGAACACTGAAGCTTTCTTT	CASSQQRNTEAFF
17	NA	TRBJ1-1	TRBD1	TRBV13	TGTGCCAGCAGAGGGAGGGGCGGGACAGGGGATTGGACTGAAGCTTTCTTT	CASRGRGGTGDWTEAFF
16	NA	TRBJ2-1	NA	TRBV9	TGTGCCAGCAGCGGTTCGATTGGAGAGGGTTACAATGAGCAGTTCTTC	CASSGSIGEGYNEQFF
14	NA	TRBJ2-3	NA	TRBV2	TGTGCCAGCCGGGATCCATCGTCGGGAGATACGCAGTATTTT	CASRDPSSGDTQYF
14	NA	TRBJ1-2	TRBD1	TRBV10-2	TGCGCCAGCAGTGAGTCGGACAGGAACTATGGCTACACCTTC	CASSESDRNYGYTF
13	NA	TRBJ2-7	NA	TRBV7-2	TGTGCCAGCAGCTTTCCGGGAGTTAGCGAGCAGTACTTC	CASSFPGVSEQYF
14	NA	TRBJ2-5	NA	TRBV18	TGTGCCAGCTCACTCTCGCCGGGACACGAGACCCAGTACTTC	CASSLSPGHETQYF
15	few	TRBJ2-1	NA	TRBV5-1	TGCGCCAGCAGCTTGGAAGTGAGCTCCTACAATGAGCAGTTCTTC	CASSLEVSSYNEQFF
18	NA	TRBJ1-6	TRBD1	TRBV2	TGTGCCAGCAGTGCCCCCGGGGGCAGGGGGACGCCTAATTCACCCCTCCACTTT	CASSAPGGRGTPNSPLHF
12	NA	TRBJ1-2	TRBD1	TRBV7-8	TGTGCCAGCAGCTTGACAGGGGATGGCTACACCTTC	CASSLTGDGYTF
14	once	TRBJ2-5	NA	TRBV7-9	TGTGCCAGCAGCTTAAGATTGCGGGGAGAGACCCAGTACTTC	CASSLRLRGETQYF
15	NA	TRBJ2-3	TRBD2	TRBV7-9	TGTGCCAGCAGCTCTAGCGGAGGCTTCACAGATACGCAGTATTTT	CASSSSGGFTDTQYF
13	NA	TRBJ2-2	NA	TRBV7-9	TGTGCCAGCAGCTTATCATTAGCCGGGGAGCTGTTTTTT	CASSLSLAGELFF
20	NA	TRBJ1-4	NA	TRBV21-1	TGTGCCAGCAGCAAAGGGGGACAGGGGAACCTACTACAAACTAATGAAAAACTGTTTTTT	CASSKGGQGNLLQTNEKLFF
13	NA	TRBJ1-1	NA	TRBV12-3/TRBV12-4	TGTGCCAGCAGTTTAAGAGCGAGGACTGAAGCTTTCTTT	CASSLRARTEAFF
14	once	TRBJ2-5	TRBD2	TRBV5-1	TGCGCCAGCAGCTTGGAGAGTAGCGGGGAGACCCAGTACTTC	CASSLESSGETQYF
14	once	TRBJ1-4	TRBD1	TRBV15	TGTGCCACCAGCGAGACAGGGCCGTCACGGAAACTGTTTTTT	CATSETGPSRKLFF
11	NA	TRBJ1-1	NA	TRBV29-1	TGCAGCGTTTACAGAAACACTGAAGCTTTCTTT	CSVYRNTEAFF
14	NA	TRBJ1-5	TRBD1	TRBV5-1	TGCGCCAGCAGCGCGGGACAGGGGGATCAGCCCCAGCATTTT	CASSAGQGDQPQHF
15	NA	TRBJ2-3	NA	TRBV7-2	TGTGCCAGCAGCTTTTACAGGGTCAGCACAGATACGCAGTATTTT	CASSFYRVSTDTQYF
12	NA	TRBJ2-3	NA	TRBV11-2	TGTGCCAGCAGCTTAGTAACAGATACGCAGTATTTT	CASSLVTDTQYF